The TCR beta chain under discussion was sequenced for a study of human T cells and chemical hapten exposure. Across the whole study: The use of 2% DPC on approximately 2 cm by approximately 2 cm of upper inner arm skin constituted sensitization.

Time point defined: pre-sensitization, week 0. Treatment indicated: therapeutic diphenylcyclopropenone sensitization with weekly scalp DPC. Study outcomes and limitations: Positively correlated with patch test score were the counts of PT1 expanded TCRs.

About this clonotype itself: Its antigen is not known.

From germline, CDR1 is SGHTA and CDR2 FQGNSA. This CDR3 contains 14 residues. The ends were cut back, 9 bases at V and 0 bases at J, with 15 bases in the middle. Library construction involved attaching unique molecular identifiers to individual cDNA molecules, which allowed quantitative, reproducible TCR counting. How the authors handled the data: Per-sample TCR counts ranged from about 20,000 to 700,000, median around 100,000. Using its own MiXCR run on the RACE reads, TCRdb lists one record per CDR3 protein. The V and J calls follow TCRdb's processing rather than the paper's. The repertoire has 95,000 to 150,000 distinct CDR3 sequences, approximately 12% of them found once; the top ten carry about 3%.

This sequence originates from a woman aged 18-30 years with alopecia areata. Some clones in this sample may be carry-over from other donors' samples. Sequencing was performed on whole blood, taken in connection with sensitization to the hapten diphenylcyclopropenone (DPC). The rearrangement links TRBV7-2 to TRBJ2-7; D possibly uses TRBD1 or TRBD2 (5 bases each). CDR3: CASRPGRSSYEQYF. The CDR3, as DNA: TGTGCCAGTAGACCGGGACGGAGCTCCTACGAGCAGTACTTC.